The clone carrying this T cell receptor (beta chain) was picked up many times. Its antigen is not known. This sample is drawn from a study of T cells in Graves' hyperthyroidism and ophthalmopathy. Across the whole study: The initial diagnosis was the point when peripheral blood was collected, ahead of any treatment.

Study outcomes and limitations: Classification by a 13 V-J model distinguished ophthalmopathy from stable hyperthyroidism.

V was trimmed by 5 bases and J by 6 bases, leaving 14 bases between them. Germline values: CDR1 SGHNT, CDR2 YENEEA. The CDR3 length is 13 residues. Exclusion followed for patients with uncontrolled infection, other autoimmune disease, pregnancy or lactation. Diagnostic assessment was based on clinical symptoms, serum thyroxine and TRAb, thyroid ultrasound and orbital computed tomography. TCR beta CDR3 regions were amplified from RNA. In the first-round RT-PCR of the TCR CDR3, the HTBI primer set was used. Each CDR3 protein gets one entry after TCRdb re-called the multiplex PCR reads with MiXCR. The sample includes approximately 720,000 distinct CDR3 sequences, approximately 19% seen only once; the top ten take over 15%.

The J gene is TRBJ2-7, the V gene TRBV11-3, with TRBD2 as a possible D gene (6 bases). The clonotype originates from a woman aged 50 to 60 with Graves' hyperthyroidism that later progressed to Graves' ophthalmopathy. Material: blood. Here the CDR3 reads CASSPGAGIEQYF. CDR3 sequence (DNA): TGTGCCAGCAGCCCCGGGGCGGGGATCGAGCAGTACTTC.